This T cell receptor beta chain was recorded in a study of blood T cell repertoires in COVID-19. Study information: Samples of COVID-19 (acute and convalescent) were obtained from the United States, Italy and Spain. Sources were T cells, B-cell-depleted T cells, or PBMCs; the material itself was cDNA or gDNA.

Original data processing: Amplification of reference gene primers provided the estimated nucleated cell counts. Produced via immunoSEQ multiplex PCR; TCRdb's table is partial and in-frame only. That table furnishes V, J and clone size, whereas the DNA furnished D and trimming. The sample lists under 300,000 clones, roughly 80% occurring once. This clone was detected once. This CDR3 is built from 15 residues. CDR1 is SGHRS, CDR2 YFSETQ, per germline. V shed 6 bases, J shed 3 bases, and the junction held 5 bases outside the gene matches. The sample comprised peripheral blood. The source is a woman older than 75 with acute or convalescent COVID-19. This chain links TRBV5-1 with TRBJ2-6, with 8 bases matching TRBD2. The CDR3: CASTSAGGGANVLTF. CDR3 DNA sequence: TGCGCCAGCACCTCGGCGGGGGGTGGGGCCAACGTCCTGACTTTC.